This TCR beta chain stems from a study of diagnostic markers for celiac disease. The CDR3 length is 15 residues. Germline V gene lookup returns CDR1 SGHTA and CDR2 FQGTGA. TCRdb re-called the reads; one entry per CDR3 protein, DNA not given. The sample table sets out around 7,500 distinct CDR3 sequences. The TCR originated in a human donor. This table probably holds off-target reads from a library built for another chain. Sequenced material: either unsorted cells or a sorted T cell fraction (not recorded which). The rearrangement uses TRBV7-3 and TRBJ2-7; TCRdb's D call, TRBD1, is unchecked because there is no DNA. The CDR3 spells CASSLGAGKLYEQYF.